Listed here is a single TCR beta chain. The antigen is not known. The primer mix had 60 Vbeta and 13 Jbeta primers. The repertoire was sequenced with immunoSEQ multiplex PCR; TCRdb's copy has only in-frame clones and lacks some. The sample yields about 190,000 clones, 70% to 75% seen once. The entry originates in a study of cytomegalovirus exposure and HLA in healthy donors. Study-wide results and caveats: Common viral pathogens seemed to be connected with several of the most significant clusters, according to a later analysis.

The sequencing input was PBMCs. The source is a man aged 30-40 years in good health and CMV-seropositive.

CDR3 coding DNA: TGTGCCAGCAGCTTGTTAGGAGGGGCCGGGGAGCTGTTTTTT. This gives the protein CASSLLGGAGELFF. The chain recombines TRBV7-2 with TRBJ2-2, with D maybe TRBD2 (6 bases). The CDR3 length is 14 residues. V gave up 3 bases and J gave up 6 bases, with 11 bases separating them. Germline lookup yields CDR1 SGHTA and CDR2 FQGNSA.